This T cell receptor (beta chain) stems from a study of PD-1 blockade in classical Hodgkin lymphoma. CDR1 and CDR2 (germline): MDHEN, SYDVKM. Trimming pared 2 bases from V and 4 bases from J, leaving 17 bases between. This CDR3 comprises 16 residues. Documented time point: cycle 4 day 1 (C4D1), after more than five weeks of nivolumab. Every patient experienced relapse after autologous stem cell transplantation, and brentuximab vedotin exposure varied. Profiled with immunoSEQ multiplex PCR; TCRdb holds only in-frame clones, not every one. The sample lists 43,000 or so clones, around 80% occurring once.

The sequenced sample was peripheral blood mononuclear cells (PBMCs), obtained before the fourth cycle of nivolumab. The clonotype originates from a human donor with classical Hodgkin lymphoma. The rearrangement uses TRBV28 and TRBJ1-2; the D gene is possibly TRBD1 (6 bases). CDR3 in DNA: TGTGCCAGCAGTTTAACTCCGGGGGGCATGGGCTATGGCTACACCTTC. This translates into CASSLTPGGMGYGYTF.